Below are 23 T cell receptor beta chains sequenced from a single sample in a study of blood T cell repertoires in COVID-19. The table came from immunoSEQ multiplex PCR; TCRdb's copy has only in-frame clones and leaves some out. This sample has some 170,000 clones; roughly 87% occur once, and the top ten carry roughly 1.6%. The sample taken for sequencing was peripheral blood. Receptor source: a woman aged 45-59 years with acute or convalescent COVID-19.

This clone appeared a few times. This sequence joins TRBV19 and TRBJ2-3; no definite D call. This CDR3 is built from 15 residues. With 3 bases removed from V and 2 bases from J, the gap between germline ends came to 12 bases. Germline assignment: CDR1 LNHDA and CDR2 SQIVND (reference sequence). CDR3 sequence (DNA): TGTGCCAGTAGTATGGCTAGAACCTACACAGATACGCAGTATTTT. The encoded protein is CASSMARTYTDTQYF.

Note on this clone: The conserved final phenylalanine or tryptophan is absent from the CDR3, which likely points to a read error. The limits of the CDR3 on the DNA are not certain, so only TCRdb's listed CDR3 is given. CDR3: CASSGGALLI. This chain connects TRBV21-1 to TRBJ1-1. TRBV21-1 is listed as a pseudogene. 10 amino acids form the CDR3, both terminal residues included.

V and J are TRBV7-9 and TRBJ1-2; 10 bases fit TRBD1. Germline V CDR1 and CDR2: SEHNR, FQNEAQ (reference sequence). CDR3 length: 14 residues. The trim removed 1 base at V and 11 bases at J, leaving 7 bases unmatched. The CDR3, as DNA: TGTGCCAGCAGCTTAGACGCGGACAGGGGGAAATACACCTTC. This translates into CASSLDADRGKYTF. Using reference TRBV7-9 and TRBJ1-2 for the parts outside the CDR3, the full variable domain is DTGVSQNPRHKITKRGQNVTFRCDPISEHNRLYWYRQTLGQGPEFLTYFQNEAQLEKSRLLSDRFSAERPKGSFSTLEIQRTEQGDSAMYLCASSLDADRGKYTFGSGTRLTVV.

This clone has only one observation. This rearrangement joins TRBV27 to TRBJ2-1, with TRBD2 identical over 8 bases. Germline V gene data show CDR1 as MNHEY and CDR2 as SMNVEV (reference sequence). The CDR3 spans 13 residues. V shed 6 bases and J 10 bases; nucleotides not matched to a gene: 8. DNA for the CDR3: TGTGCCAGCAGCTTCGGGGGGGCCCGGGAGCAGTTCTTC. Protein: CASSFGGAREQFF.

The chain links TRBV7-2 to TRBJ2-7; 7 positions agree with TRBD2. The junction had 4 bases not matched to a gene; V was cut back by 2 bases and J by 3 bases. CDR1 is SGHTA, CDR2 FQGNSA, per germline. The CDR3 runs to 14 residues. In nucleotides, the CDR3 is TGTGCCAGCAGCTTAACGGCGGGGGACTACGAGCAGTACTTC. It specifies CASSLTAGDYEQYF.

The rearrangement links TRBV30 to TRBJ1-3, with D perhaps TRBD1 (6 bases). The CDR3 length is 13 residues. Germline CDR1 is GTSNPN and CDR2 is SVGIG (reference sequence). Deletions cut 5 bases from V and 1 base from J, with 9 bases between. CDR3 in DNA: TGTGCCTGGGACAGGCGATCTGGAAACACCATATATTTT. Amino acid sequence: CAWDRRSGNTIYF.

The rearrangement joins TRBV5-1 to TRBJ2-2, with 9 positions matching TRBD1. In germline, CDR1 is SGHRS, CDR2 YFSETQ. After removal of 4 bases from V and 9 bases from J, the junction contained 7 bases not matched to a gene. The CDR3 spans 14 residues. The CDR3 region is CASSPGQGYRELFF. The CDR3 region has the DNA TGCGCCAGCAGCCCCGGACAGGGGTACCGGGAGCTGTTTTTT.

The gene calls are TRBV7-2 and TRBJ2-2; perhaps TRBD2 as D (5 bases). From germline, CDR1 is SGHTA and CDR2 FQGNSA. The CDR3 consists of 14 residues. The germline V and J ends were trimmed by 5 bases and 4 bases, with 11 bases remaining between them. The CDR3 DNA sequence: TGTGCCAGCAGCCTTTCTAGCTCCACCGGGGAGCTGTTTTTT. Translating gives CASSLSSSTGELFF.

CDR3 bases: TGTGCCAGCAGCTACCGGGGGGGTAACACTGAAGCTTTCTTT. Its protein is CASSYRGGNTEAFF. The chain combines TRBV11-2 with TRBJ1-1, with a possible D match to TRBD1 (5 bases). Germline V gene data show CDR1 as SGHAT and CDR2 as FQNNGV. The CDR3 spans 14 residues. The ends were cut back, 4 bases at V and 2 bases at J, with 11 bases in the middle.

This clone was seen just once. V gene TRBV21-1 combines with J gene TRBJ2-2; the DNA was not used to check the table's D call, TRBD2. TRBV21-1 is described as a pseudogene. The CDR3 spans 11 residues. The CDR3 nucleotides are TGTGCCAGCAGCAAATACGGGGAGCTGTTTTTT. It specifies CASSKYGELFF.

The gene calls are TRBV27 and TRBJ1-1, with 8 bases fitting TRBD1. The V segment lost 5 bases and the J segment 3 bases; nucleotides outside the gene matches: 8. This CDR3 comprises 15 residues. The germline V gene encodes CDR1 MNHEY and CDR2 SMNVEV (reference sequence). Written as DNA, the CDR3 is TGTGCCAGCAGTAAACTCCAGGGGGCAGACACTGAAGCTTTCTTT. It is translated as CASSKLQGADTEAFF.

Regarding this clone: The same CDR3 is also encoded by other DNA sequences in this sample. The rearrangement uses TRBV30 and TRBJ1-2; D uncertain. The CDR3 runs to 15 residues. Germline V gene sequence: CDR1 GTSNPN, CDR2 SVGIG (reference sequence). V lost 0 bases, J lost 1 base, and 12 bases lay in between. The CDR3 here is CAWSVYVTGNYGYTF. For the CDR3, the DNA is TGTGCCTGGAGTGTGTATGTAACTGGTAACTATGGCTACACCTTC.

This sequence joins TRBV3-1 (or the pseudogene TRBV3-2) and TRBJ2-7; 8 nucleotides agree with TRBD1. The CDR3 contains 15 residues. The germline V gene has CDR1 LGHDT and CDR2 YNNKEL (reference sequence). Trimming took 4 bases from V and 0 from J; bases not matched to a gene: 5. CDR3 region: CASSRKQGDSYEQYF. As DNA, the CDR3 is TGTGCCAGCAGCCGAAAACAGGGGGACTCCTACGAGCAGTACTTC.

The chain links TRBV6-5 to TRBJ1-1, with D perhaps matching TRBD1 (6 bases). The CDR3 has 16 residues. Trimming took 0 bases from V and 1 from J, leaving 12 bases between them. Germline values: CDR1 MNHEY, CDR2 SVGAGI. The CDR3 spells CASSYSLGGWNTEAFF. DNA for the CDR3: TGTGCCAGCAGTTACTCACTAGGGGGATGGAACACTGAAGCTTTCTTT.

This rearrangement joins TRBV7-2 to TRBJ2-5; possibly TRBD2 for D (6 bases). The CDR3 runs 16 residues. V lost 0 bases, J lost 3 bases, and 14 bases lay in between. Germline V gene data show CDR1 as SGHTA and CDR2 as FQGNSA. The CDR3 nucleotides are TGTGCCAGCAGCTTAGCTGGGTACGGGGGAGAAGAGACCCAGTACTTC. This translates into CASSLAGYGGEETQYF.

CDR3: CASSYAWRDTEAFF. The CDR3 DNA follows: TGTGCCAGCAGTTACGCATGGCGGGACACTGAAGCTTTCTTT. V usage is TRBV6-5 and J usage is TRBJ1-1; D call uncertain. The CDR3 sequence is 14 residues long. The V gene's germline CDR1 is MNHEY and CDR2 SVGAGI. The V end was cut by 2 bases, the J end by 3 bases, with 10 bases between.

The V call is TRBV5-4, the J call TRBJ2-2; possible D gene TRBD1, 6 bases. V was pared by 1 base and J by 5 bases, with 9 bases between. In germline, CDR1 is SGHNT, CDR2 YYREEE (reference sequence). There are 14 residues in the CDR3. This CDR3 is CASSLSRGTGELFF. The CDR3 coding sequence is TGTGCCAGCAGCTTGAGCAGGGGAACCGGGGAGCTGTTTTTT.

This clone was counted only a few times. This chain uses TRBV7-9 with TRBJ2-7; 10 nucleotides match TRBD1. J was trimmed by 7 bases and V by 3 bases; bases with no gene match: 12. CDR1 is SEHNR and CDR2 is FQNEAQ in the germline V gene (reference sequence). The CDR3 totals 16 residues. The CDR3 nucleotides are TGTGCCAGCAGCTTCACCCGACCGGGACAGGGGTGGGAGCAGTACTTC. This sequence encodes CASSFTRPGQGWEQYF.

J is TRBJ1-1 and V is TRBV27; D possibly corresponds to TRBD1 (6 bases). The CDR3 contains 14 residues. Trimming took off 6 bases at V and 4 bases at J, with 15 bases between the two ends. From germline, CDR1 is MNHEY and CDR2 SMNVEV (reference sequence). This CDR3 reads CASSHNRDSTEAFF. The CDR3 DNA is TGTGCCAGCAGCCATAACAGGGATTCCACTGAAGCTTTCTTT.

The J gene is TRBJ2-7, the V gene TRBV19; 7 bases fit TRBD1. CDR1 and CDR2 from the germline V gene are LNHDA and SQIVND (reference sequence). The length of the CDR3 is 13 residues. V lost 8 bases to trimming and J lost 3 bases; unmatched junction nucleotides: 7. CDR3 residues: CASETGNGYEQYF. The CDR3 DNA is TGTGCCAGTGAGACAGGGAATGGCTACGAGCAGTACTTC.

The sample holds one count of this clone. Other DNA variants within this sample encode the same CDR3. The rearrangement links TRBV7-2 to TRBJ2-5; D is perhaps TRBD1 (6 bases). The CDR3 sequence is 14 residues long. V was pared by 1 base and J by 2 bases, with 8 bases between. From germline, CDR1 is SGHTA and CDR2 FQGNSA. This chain's CDR3 is CASSLGGLQETQYF. For the CDR3, the DNA is TGTGCCAGCAGCTTAGGGGGGCTTCAAGAGACCCAGTACTTC.

This sequence joins TRBV2 and TRBJ2-3; TRBD1 agrees at 8 bases. J lost 2 bases, V lost 6 bases, and 7 bases had no gene match. From germline, CDR1 is SNHLY and CDR2 FYNNEI. The CDR3 extends over 15 amino acids. In DNA form, the CDR3 reads TGTGCCAGCAGCGTGACAGGGGTCCCCACAGATACGCAGTATTTT. Translation: CASSVTGVPTDTQYF.

In DNA, the CDR3 is TGTGCCAGCAGCCGGACAGGGACAGATTCACCCCTCCACTTT. It is translated as CASSRTGTDSPLHF. The chain carries TRBV3-1 (or the pseudogene TRBV3-2) and TRBJ1-6; TRBD1 matches at 8 bases. This CDR3 comprises 14 residues. The trim removed 4 bases at V and 8 bases at J, leaving 4 bases unmatched. Germline V gene lookup returns CDR1 LGHDT and CDR2 YNNKEL (reference sequence).